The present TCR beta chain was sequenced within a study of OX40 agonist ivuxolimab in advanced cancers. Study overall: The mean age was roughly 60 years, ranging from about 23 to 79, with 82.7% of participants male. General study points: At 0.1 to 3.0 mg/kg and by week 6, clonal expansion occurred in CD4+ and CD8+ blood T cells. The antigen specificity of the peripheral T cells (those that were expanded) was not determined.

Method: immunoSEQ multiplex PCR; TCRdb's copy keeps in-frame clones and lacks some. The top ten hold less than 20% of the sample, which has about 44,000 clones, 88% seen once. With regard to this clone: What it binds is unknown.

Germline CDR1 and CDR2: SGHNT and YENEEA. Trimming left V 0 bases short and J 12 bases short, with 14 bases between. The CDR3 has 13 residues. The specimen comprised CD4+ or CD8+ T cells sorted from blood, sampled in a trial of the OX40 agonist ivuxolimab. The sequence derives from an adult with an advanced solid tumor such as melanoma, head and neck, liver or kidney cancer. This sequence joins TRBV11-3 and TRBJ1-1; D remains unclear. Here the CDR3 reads CASSLDPKGKPFF. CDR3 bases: TGTGCCAGCAGCTTAGATCCGAAGGGAAAGCCTTTCTTT.